This T cell receptor beta chain was retrieved from a study of siplizumab effects on memory and regulatory T cells. Profiling relied on immunoSEQ multiplex PCR, and the TCRdb table lists in-frame clones only, not all of them. Among over 85,000 clones listed, 96% were seen once. The sample was naive CD4+ T cells sorted from blood. This receptor was obtained from a human donor in good health.

CDR3 sequence: CATSRVSGGSYEQYF. The CDR3 bases are TGTGCCACCAGCAGAGTCAGCGGGGGGAGCTACGAGCAGTACTTC. The chain carries TRBV15 and TRBJ2-7; TRBD2 aligns across 9 bases. Germline lookup yields CDR1 LNHNV and CDR2 YYDKDF (reference sequence). The CDR3 has 15 amino acids. V shed 1 base, J shed 3 bases, and the junction held 4 bases outside the gene matches.